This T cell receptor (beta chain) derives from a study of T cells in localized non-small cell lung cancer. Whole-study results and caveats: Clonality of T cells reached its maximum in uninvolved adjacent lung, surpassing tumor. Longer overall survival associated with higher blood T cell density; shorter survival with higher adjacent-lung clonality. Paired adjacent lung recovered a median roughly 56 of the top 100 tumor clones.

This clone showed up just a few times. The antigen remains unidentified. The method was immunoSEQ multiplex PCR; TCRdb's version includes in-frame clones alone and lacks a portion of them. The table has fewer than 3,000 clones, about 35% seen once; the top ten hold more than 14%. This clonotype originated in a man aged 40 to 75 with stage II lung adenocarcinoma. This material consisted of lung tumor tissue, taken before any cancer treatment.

CDR3 coding DNA: TGTGCCAGCAGTGACCGGACGGGGTACGCTGAAGCTTTCTTT. Translation gives CASSDRTGYAEAFF. The rearrangement joins TRBV9 to TRBJ1-1; no clear D gene. The V end was cut by 5 bases, the J end by 6 bases, with 17 bases between. The CDR3 runs 14 residues. Germline V gene data show CDR1 as SGDLS and CDR2 as YYNGEE.